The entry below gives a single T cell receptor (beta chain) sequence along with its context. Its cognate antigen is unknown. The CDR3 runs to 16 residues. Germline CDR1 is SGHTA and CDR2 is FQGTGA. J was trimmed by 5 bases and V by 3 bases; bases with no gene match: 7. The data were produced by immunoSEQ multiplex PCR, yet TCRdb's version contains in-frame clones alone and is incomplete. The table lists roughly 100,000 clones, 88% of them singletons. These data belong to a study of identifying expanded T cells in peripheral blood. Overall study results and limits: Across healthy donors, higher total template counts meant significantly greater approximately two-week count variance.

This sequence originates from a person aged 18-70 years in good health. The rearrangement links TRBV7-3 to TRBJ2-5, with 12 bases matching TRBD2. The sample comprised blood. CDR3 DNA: TGTGCCAGCAGCTTCCTAGCGGGAGGGCCGAAGGAGACCCAGTACTTC. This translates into CASSFLAGGPKETQYF.